A single sample is the source of the 7 T cell receptor beta chains below, sequenced in a study of blood T cell repertoires in COVID-19. Sequencing used immunoSEQ multiplex PCR; TCRdb keeps in-frame clones, though not all of them. The data show approximately 63,000 clones, 76% seen once. What was sequenced was peripheral blood. The receptors here all came from an elderly woman with acute or convalescent COVID-19.

On this clone: The sample holds other DNA sequences that translate to the same CDR3. The chain joins TRBV9 to TRBJ1-4, with TRBD1 matching 8 bases. Germline loops: CDR1 SGDLS, CDR2 YYNGEE. The CDR3 is 15 residues long. After removal of 2 bases from V and 8 bases from J, the junction contained 8 bases not matched to a gene. The CDR3 sequence: CASSVAGTGGEKLFF. DNA of the CDR3: TGTGCCAGCAGCGTGGCCGGGACAGGAGGAGAAAAACTGTTTTTT. Complete variable domain (other parts from reference TRBV9 and TRBJ1-4): DSGVTQTPKHLITATGQRVTLRCSPRSGDLSVYWYQQSLDQGLQFLIQYYNGEERAKGNILERFSAQQFPDLHSELNLSSLELGDSALYFCASSVAGTGGEKLFFGSGTQLSVL.

This rearrangement joins TRBV19 to TRBJ2-5, with 8 bases fitting TRBD2. The V and J ends lost 6 bases and 6 bases, in that order; junction bases with no gene match: 9. The CDR3 is 14 residues long. CDR1 and CDR2 from the germline V gene are LNHDA and SQIVND (reference sequence). CDR3 nucleotides: TGTGCCAGTAGGACCGCCGGGACTAGTAAGACCCAGTACTTC. It translates to CASRTAGTSKTQYF. The variable domain in full, with the rest retrieved from reference TRBV19 and TRBJ2-5, is DGGITQSPKYLFRKEGQNVTLSCEQNLNHDAMYWYRQDPGQGLRLIYYSQIVNDFQKGDIAEGYSVSREKKESFPLTVTSAQKNPTAFYLCASRTAGTSKTQYFGPGTRLLVL.

This chain links TRBV28 with TRBJ2-7; the match to TRBD1 covers 8 bases. The germline V gene has CDR1 MDHEN and CDR2 SYDVKM. This CDR3 contains 13 residues. V dropped 10 bases and J dropped 0; count of bases not matched to a gene: 5. The CDR3 loop reads CATVTGVSYEQYF. For the CDR3, the DNA is TGTGCCACCGTGACAGGGGTCTCCTACGAGCAGTACTTC.

This clone was detected once. This chain links TRBV5-4 with TRBJ2-7; D unclear. Germline CDR1 and CDR2: SGHNT and YYREEE (reference sequence). The CDR3 runs 11 residues. Trimming removed 5 bases from V and 6 bases from J, with 9 bases in between. The CDR3 region has the DNA TGTGCCAGCAGTCGACTCAGCGAGCAGTACTTC. Translation gives CASSRLSEQYF.

The gene calls are TRBV5-4 and TRBJ2-1; 8 bases agree with TRBD2. Germline-derived CDR1 and CDR2 are SGHNT and YYREEE (reference sequence). This CDR3 spans 15 amino acids. J was trimmed by 3 bases and V by 0 bases; bases with no gene match: 2. The CDR3 DNA reads as TGTGCCAGCAGCTTGGAGCTAGCGGGCTACAATGAGCAGTTCTTC. The encoded protein is CASSLELAGYNEQFF.

The chain has TRBV30 and TRBJ1-1; 8 positions match TRBD1. Germline-derived CDR1 and CDR2 are GTSNPN and SVGIG (reference sequence). The CDR3 runs 13 residues. V lost 3 bases to trimming and J lost 1 base; unmatched junction nucleotides: 1. CDR3 in amino acids: CAWRGQANTEAFF. The CDR3 DNA follows: TGTGCCTGGAGGGGACAGGCGAACACTGAAGCTTTCTTT.

The J gene is TRBJ1-5, the V gene TRBV5-7; 7 bases fit TRBD1. TRBV5-7 is placed among ORFs of uncertain function. The CDR3 runs to 16 residues. The J segment lost 2 bases and the V segment lost 2 bases, leaving 7 bases of the junction unmatched. CDR3 nucleotide sequence: TGTGCCAGCAGCTTTCCCCGGGACAGCGGCAATCAGCCCCAGCATTTT. This encodes CASSFPRDSGNQPQHF.